This T cell receptor beta chain comes out of a study of blood T cell repertoires in COVID-19. Profiling relied on immunoSEQ multiplex PCR, and the TCRdb table lists in-frame clones only, not all of them. The sample has 100,000 to 150,000 clones, about nine tenths seen once. The CDR3 length is 13 residues. CDR1 and CDR2 (germline): MNHNS, SASEGT. V was cut by 2 bases and J by 5 bases, with 9 bases left in between. The material sequenced was peripheral blood. This chain uses TRBV6-1 with TRBJ1-1, with a possible D match to TRBD1 (6 bases). The clonotype comes from a human donor in a cohort sampled during active COVID-19. CDR3 region: CASSERGLTEAFF. The CDR3 DNA reads TGTGCCAGCAGTGAAAGGGGGTTGACTGAAGCTTTCTTT.